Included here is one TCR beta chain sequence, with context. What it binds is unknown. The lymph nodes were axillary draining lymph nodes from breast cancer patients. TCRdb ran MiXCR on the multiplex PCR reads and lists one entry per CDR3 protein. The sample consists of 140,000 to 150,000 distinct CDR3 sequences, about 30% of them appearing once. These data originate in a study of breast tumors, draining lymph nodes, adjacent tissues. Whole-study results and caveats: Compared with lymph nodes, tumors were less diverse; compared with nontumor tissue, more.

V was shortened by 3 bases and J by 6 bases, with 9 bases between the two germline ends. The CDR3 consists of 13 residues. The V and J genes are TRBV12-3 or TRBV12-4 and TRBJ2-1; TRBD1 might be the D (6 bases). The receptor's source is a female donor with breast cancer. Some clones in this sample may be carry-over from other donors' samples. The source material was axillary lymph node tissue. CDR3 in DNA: TGTGCCAGCAGTTTCGAGGACAGCAATGAGCAGTTCTTC. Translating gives CASSFEDSNEQFF.